The rows below give T cell receptor beta chains drawn from one sample of a study of blood T cell repertoires in COVID-19. Produced via immunoSEQ multiplex PCR; TCRdb's table is partial and in-frame only. In the table there are some 110,000 clones, over 80% of which are singletons. Material: peripheral blood. The receptors shown here come from a man aged 50 to 59 with acute or convalescent COVID-19. The CDR3 runs from the conserved cysteine through the conserved F or W. D genes are given only for firm matches. Clone size is stated in some rows and not others, as once, few, many or a class when expanded.

TRBD2	NA	TRBV18	TRBJ2-3	TGTGCCAGCTCATTAACTAGCGGGAGAGCGGCTAGCACAGATACGCAGTATTTT	CASSLTSGRAASTDTQYF
NA	NA	TRBV7-9	TRBJ2-1	TGTGCCAGCAGCTTAGGTCCTGCTCGGAATGAGCAGTTCTTC	CASSLGPARNEQFF
NA	NA	TRBV19	TRBJ2-2	TGTGCCAGTAGACCGGGGATATTCGGGGAGCTGTTTTTT	CASRPGIFGELFF
TRBD2	once	TRBV10-3	TRBJ2-3	TGTGCCACCGGACTAGCGGGAGCAGATACGCAGTATTTT	CATGLAGADTQYF
TRBD1	once	TRBV10-3	TRBJ2-7	TGTGCCATCAGTGTTACGGGACAGGGGGACTACGAGCAGTACTTC	CAISVTGQGDYEQYF
NA	NA	TRBV10-3	TRBJ1-1	TGTGCCATCAGTGATTCACAGCCTACATCGAACACTGAAGCTTTCTTT	CAISDSQPTSNTEAFF
TRBD2	once	TRBV29-1	TRBJ2-5	TGCAGCGTTGAAGTATTGGGTAGCGGGAGGGCGGAGACCCAGTACTTC	CSVEVLGSGRAETQYF
NA	NA	TRBV6-5	TRBJ2-7	TGTGCCAGCAGCTCACTGGAGGGGGCGCTTTCCCAGCAGTACTTC	CASSSLEGALSQQYF
NA	NA	TRBV6-1	TRBJ1-4	TGTGCCAGCAGTGAAAGGCGGGACGCAGGGACGAAACTGTTTTTT	CASSERRDAGTKLFF
NA	NA	TRBV28	TRBJ1-6	TGTGCCAGCAGGAACAGGGCTTACTCCTATAATTCACCCCTCCACTTT	CASRNRAYSYNSPLHF
TRBD2	NA	TRBV10-3	TRBJ2-2	TGTGCCATCAGATCAGGACTAGCGGGGACCGGGGAGCTGTTTTTT	CAIRSGLAGTGELFF
TRBD1	NA	TRBV27	TRBJ1-6	TGTGCCAGCCTCGACAGGGGGCGATCCTATAATTCACCCCTCCACTTT	CASLDRGRSYNSPLHF
TRBD1	once	TRBV4-1	TRBJ1-1	TGCGCCAGCAGCCGGGGAACAGGGGGAAGGACTGAAGCTTTCTTT	CASSRGTGGRTEAFF
TRBD1	NA	TRBV6-6	TRBJ1-2	TGTGCCAGCAGTTACTCCGGGACAGGGGAATCTTATGGCTACACCTTC	CASSYSGTGESYGYTF
TRBD1	NA	TRBV14	TRBJ1-2	TGTGCCAGCAGCCGACCGGGACAGCTAAACTATGGCTACACCTTC	CASSRPGQLNYGYTF
TRBD2	NA	TRBV30	TRBJ2-7	TGTGCCTGCCGCCTTAGCGGGCCCTCCTACGAGCAGTACTTC	CACRLSGPSYEQYF
TRBD1	NA	TRBV11-1	TRBJ2-7	TGTGCCAGCAGCACACAGGGGTACGAGCAGTACTTC	CASSTQGYEQYF
TRBD1	NA	TRBV5-5	TRBJ2-1	TGTGCCAGCAGCTTGGATGGGACAGAGTACAATGAGCAGTTCTTC	CASSLDGTEYNEQFF
TRBD1	NA	TRBV5-6	TRBJ1-2	TGTGCCAGCAGCCAGACAGGGAATGGCTACACCTTC	CASSQTGNGYTF
NA	NA	TRBV14	TRBJ2-1	TGTGCCAGCAGCTTACGGGACACCAGCACCAATGAGCAGTTCTTC	CASSLRDTSTNEQFF
TRBD1	once	TRBV24-1	TRBJ1-2	TGTGCCACCAGACCTCAGGGGGCAGGCGGCTACACCTTC	CATRPQGAGGYTF
TRBD2	once	TRBV7-9	TRBJ2-3	TGTGCCAGCAGTCGAAAGACTAGCGGGAGGTCGGCAGATACGCAGTATTTT	CASSRKTSGRSADTQYF